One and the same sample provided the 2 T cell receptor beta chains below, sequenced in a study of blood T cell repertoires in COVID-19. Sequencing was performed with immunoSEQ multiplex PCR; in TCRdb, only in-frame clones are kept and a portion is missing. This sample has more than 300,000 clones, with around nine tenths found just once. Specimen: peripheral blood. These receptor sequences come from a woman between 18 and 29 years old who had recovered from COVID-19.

The CDR3 nucleotides read TGTGCCAGCAGCCACGGGACTAGCGGGAGATGGAACACCGGGGAGCTGTTTTTT. Residues: CASSHGTSGRWNTGELFF. The J gene is TRBJ2-2, the V gene TRBV7-2; 14 bases fit TRBD2. CDR1 is SGHTA and CDR2 is FQGNSA in the germline V gene. V lost 5 bases to trimming and J lost 1 base; unmatched junction nucleotides: 6. The CDR3 consists of 18 residues.

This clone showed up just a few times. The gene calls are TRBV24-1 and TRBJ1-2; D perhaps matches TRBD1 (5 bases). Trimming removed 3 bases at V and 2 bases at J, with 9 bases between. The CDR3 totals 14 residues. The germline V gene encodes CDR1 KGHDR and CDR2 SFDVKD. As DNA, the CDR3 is TGTGCCACCAGTGATGTACAGGCGAACTATGGCTACACCTTC. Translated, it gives CATSDVQANYGYTF.